The rows below give T cell receptor beta chains drawn from one sample of a study of CD8+CD57+ T cells in acquired aplastic anemia. TCRdb analysed the reads with MiXCR anew, one entry per CDR3 protein. The sample consists of 150,000 or so distinct CDR3 sequences, 47% of them appearing once. Sequenced sample: sorted CD4+, CD8+, or CD8+CD57+ T cells (not recorded which) from PBMCs. The receptors originated from a human donor with aplastic anemia. Each CDR3 is given with its conserved first and last residue. A D gene is named only where the DNA matches it firmly. Size is stated for part of the rows, as once, few or many counts, or as a class when the clone is expanded.

cdr3_nt: TGTGCCCGCCCACAGGACTCCTACGAGCAGTACTTC
cdr3_aa: CARPQDSYEQYF
j_call: TRBJ2-7
clone_size: few
d_call: -
v_call: TRBV27

cdr3_nt: TGCAGTGCAGGGGCGGGGACTCTCTTCGATGAGCAGTTCTTC
cdr3_aa: CSAGAGTLFDEQFF
j_call: TRBJ2-1
clone_size: -
d_call: -
v_call: TRBV20-1

cdr3_nt: TGCGCCAGCAGTGAGACTCGGGACAACCTGTACCAAGAGACCCAGTACTTC
cdr3_aa: CASSETRDNLYQETQYF
j_call: TRBJ2-5
clone_size: -
d_call: -
v_call: TRBV10-2

cdr3_nt: TGTGCCAGCCTAACAGCTGGCGGGGAGCTGTTTTTT
cdr3_aa: CASLTAGGELFF
j_call: TRBJ2-2
clone_size: -
d_call: -
v_call: TRBV2

cdr3_nt: TGCAGTGCGCGAGGGGACCGTCGCTACGAGCAGTACTTC
cdr3_aa: CSARGDRRYEQYF
j_call: TRBJ2-7
clone_size: -
d_call: -
v_call: TRBV20-1

cdr3_nt: TGTGCCAGCATTCACAGGAACACCGGGGAGCTGTTTTTT
cdr3_aa: CASIHRNTGELFF
j_call: TRBJ2-2
clone_size: many
d_call: -
v_call: TRBV12-3/TRBV12-4

cdr3_nt: TGTGCCAGCAGTTACTTTCAGGGGTCCGGGGAGCTGTTTTTT
cdr3_aa: CASSYFQGSGELFF
j_call: TRBJ2-2
clone_size: few
d_call: -
v_call: TRBV6-5

cdr3_nt: TGTGCCAGCAGTTACTCCGCCAGCACCAATCAGCCCCAGCATTTT
cdr3_aa: CASSYSASTNQPQHF
j_call: TRBJ1-5
clone_size: many
d_call: -
v_call: TRBV6-2/TRBV6-3

cdr3_nt: TGTGCCAGCAGTGGCAGGACCTGTAATTCACCCCTCCACTTT
cdr3_aa: CASSGRTCNSPLHF
j_call: TRBJ1-6
clone_size: -
d_call: -
v_call: TRBV2

cdr3_nt: TGTGCCAGCAGCGAAGACCGGGACAGCGATGATCAGCCCCAGCATTTT
cdr3_aa: CASSEDRDSDDQPQHF
j_call: TRBJ1-5
clone_size: -
d_call: TRBD1
v_call: TRBV7-2

cdr3_nt: TGTGCCAGCAGCTTAGCGAACCTATACGAGCAGTACTTC
cdr3_aa: CASSLANLYEQYF
j_call: TRBJ2-7
clone_size: -
d_call: -
v_call: TRBV2

cdr3_nt: TGTGCCAGCAGCCCATTCGGGGATACTGGCTACACCTTC
cdr3_aa: CASSPFGDTGYTF
j_call: TRBJ1-2
clone_size: many
d_call: -
v_call: TRBV3-1

cdr3_nt: TGTGCCACCAGCGGAGCGACAGGGGGGGGGGAGCAGTACTTC
cdr3_aa: CATSGATGGGEQYF
j_call: TRBJ2-7
clone_size: once
d_call: TRBD1
v_call: TRBV15

cdr3_nt: TGTGCCAGCAGTCTGGCGGTAGCGGGGGGCAATGAGCAGTTCTTC
cdr3_aa: CASSLAVAGGNEQFF
j_call: TRBJ2-1
clone_size: few
d_call: TRBD2
v_call: TRBV5-5

cdr3_nt: TGTGCCAGCAGCTTAGGGCCCGGCACAGATACGCAGTATTTT
cdr3_aa: CASSLGPGTDTQYF
j_call: TRBJ2-3
clone_size: once
d_call: -
v_call: TRBV7-2

cdr3_nt: TGTGCCAGCAGGGCCCCTAGCGGAGCTCCGAACGCCGGGGAGCTGTTTTTT
cdr3_aa: CASRAPSGAPNAGELFF
j_call: TRBJ2-2
clone_size: -
d_call: TRBD2
v_call: TRBV4-2

cdr3_nt: TGTGCCAGCAGTGAAATTACCGAGCAGTACTTC
cdr3_aa: CASSEITEQYF
j_call: TRBJ2-7
clone_size: -
d_call: -
v_call: TRBV2

cdr3_nt: TGTGCCACCAGCAGAGATCTTAGGCCTGGACGGTACAATGAGCAGTTCTTC
cdr3_aa: CATSRDLRPGRYNEQFF
j_call: TRBJ2-1
clone_size: many
d_call: -
v_call: TRBV15

cdr3_nt: TGTGCCAGCAGCTTATTTGGCGGCAGCTCCTACGAGCAGTACTTC
cdr3_aa: CASSLFGGSSYEQYF
j_call: TRBJ2-7
clone_size: -
d_call: -
v_call: TRBV7-9

cdr3_nt: TGTGCCAGCAGTGCCAACGTTTCACCCCTCCACTTT
cdr3_aa: CASSANVSPLHF
j_call: TRBJ1-6
clone_size: many
d_call: -
v_call: TRBV2

cdr3_nt: TGTGCCATCACCACTGCGAGGAGTAACACTGAAGCTTTCTTT
cdr3_aa: CAITTARSNTEAFF
j_call: TRBJ1-1
clone_size: -
d_call: -
v_call: TRBV10-3

cdr3_nt: TGTGCCAGCAGCTTAAGGACAGGGAAGACCGGGGAGCTGTTTTTT
cdr3_aa: CASSLRTGKTGELFF
j_call: TRBJ2-2
clone_size: many
d_call: TRBD1
v_call: TRBV7-6

cdr3_nt: TGTGCCAGCAGCTTAGCCGGGGGTGATTCACCCCTCCACTTT
cdr3_aa: CASSLAGGDSPLHF
j_call: TRBJ1-6
clone_size: -
d_call: -
v_call: TRBV7-9

cdr3_nt: TGTGCCAGCGCCGACTTTAATGAAAAACTGTTTTTT
cdr3_aa: CASADFNEKLFF
j_call: TRBJ1-4
clone_size: many
d_call: -
v_call: TRBV12-3/TRBV12-4

cdr3_nt: TGCGCCAGCAGCTCCCCGACCGGGACTAGCGGGGGACAAAGATACAATGAGCAGTTCTTC
cdr3_aa: CASSSPTGTSGGQRYNEQFF
j_call: TRBJ2-1
clone_size: -
d_call: TRBD2
v_call: TRBV5-1

cdr3_nt: TGTGCCAGCAGTTTATCGAGGGGGGTCTCCTACGAGCAGTACTTC
cdr3_aa: CASSLSRGVSYEQYF
j_call: TRBJ2-7
clone_size: few
d_call: -
v_call: TRBV27

cdr3_nt: TGCAGCGATATACAGGGGGCAGAGACCCAGTACTTC
cdr3_aa: CSDIQGAETQYF
j_call: TRBJ2-5
clone_size: -
d_call: TRBD1
v_call: TRBV29-1